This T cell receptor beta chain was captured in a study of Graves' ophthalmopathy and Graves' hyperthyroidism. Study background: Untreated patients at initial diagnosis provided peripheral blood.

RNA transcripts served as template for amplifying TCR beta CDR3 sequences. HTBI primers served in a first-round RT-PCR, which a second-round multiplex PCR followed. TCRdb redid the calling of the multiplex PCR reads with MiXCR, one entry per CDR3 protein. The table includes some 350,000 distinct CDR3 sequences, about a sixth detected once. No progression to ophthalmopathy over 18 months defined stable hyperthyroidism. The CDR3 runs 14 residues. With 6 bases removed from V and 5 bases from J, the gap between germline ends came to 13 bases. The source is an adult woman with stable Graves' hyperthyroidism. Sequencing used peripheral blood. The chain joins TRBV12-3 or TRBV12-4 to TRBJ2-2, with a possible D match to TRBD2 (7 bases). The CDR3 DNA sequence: TGTGCCAGCAGCAAAGAGGGGGGGACCGGGGAGCTGTTTTTT. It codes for CASSKEGGTGELFF.